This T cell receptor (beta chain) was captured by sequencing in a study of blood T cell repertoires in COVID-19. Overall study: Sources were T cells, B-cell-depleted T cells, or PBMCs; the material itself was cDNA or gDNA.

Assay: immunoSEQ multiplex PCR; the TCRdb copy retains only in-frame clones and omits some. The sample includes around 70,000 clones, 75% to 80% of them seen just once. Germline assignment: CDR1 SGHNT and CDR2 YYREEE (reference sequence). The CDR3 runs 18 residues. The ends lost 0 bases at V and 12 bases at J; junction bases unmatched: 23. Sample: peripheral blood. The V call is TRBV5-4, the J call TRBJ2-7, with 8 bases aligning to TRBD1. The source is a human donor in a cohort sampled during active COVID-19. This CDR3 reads CASSLGGARGLYTESLYF. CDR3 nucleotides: TGTGCCAGCAGCTTGGGGGGGGCCAGGGGGCTGTATACGGAATCCCTGTACTTC.